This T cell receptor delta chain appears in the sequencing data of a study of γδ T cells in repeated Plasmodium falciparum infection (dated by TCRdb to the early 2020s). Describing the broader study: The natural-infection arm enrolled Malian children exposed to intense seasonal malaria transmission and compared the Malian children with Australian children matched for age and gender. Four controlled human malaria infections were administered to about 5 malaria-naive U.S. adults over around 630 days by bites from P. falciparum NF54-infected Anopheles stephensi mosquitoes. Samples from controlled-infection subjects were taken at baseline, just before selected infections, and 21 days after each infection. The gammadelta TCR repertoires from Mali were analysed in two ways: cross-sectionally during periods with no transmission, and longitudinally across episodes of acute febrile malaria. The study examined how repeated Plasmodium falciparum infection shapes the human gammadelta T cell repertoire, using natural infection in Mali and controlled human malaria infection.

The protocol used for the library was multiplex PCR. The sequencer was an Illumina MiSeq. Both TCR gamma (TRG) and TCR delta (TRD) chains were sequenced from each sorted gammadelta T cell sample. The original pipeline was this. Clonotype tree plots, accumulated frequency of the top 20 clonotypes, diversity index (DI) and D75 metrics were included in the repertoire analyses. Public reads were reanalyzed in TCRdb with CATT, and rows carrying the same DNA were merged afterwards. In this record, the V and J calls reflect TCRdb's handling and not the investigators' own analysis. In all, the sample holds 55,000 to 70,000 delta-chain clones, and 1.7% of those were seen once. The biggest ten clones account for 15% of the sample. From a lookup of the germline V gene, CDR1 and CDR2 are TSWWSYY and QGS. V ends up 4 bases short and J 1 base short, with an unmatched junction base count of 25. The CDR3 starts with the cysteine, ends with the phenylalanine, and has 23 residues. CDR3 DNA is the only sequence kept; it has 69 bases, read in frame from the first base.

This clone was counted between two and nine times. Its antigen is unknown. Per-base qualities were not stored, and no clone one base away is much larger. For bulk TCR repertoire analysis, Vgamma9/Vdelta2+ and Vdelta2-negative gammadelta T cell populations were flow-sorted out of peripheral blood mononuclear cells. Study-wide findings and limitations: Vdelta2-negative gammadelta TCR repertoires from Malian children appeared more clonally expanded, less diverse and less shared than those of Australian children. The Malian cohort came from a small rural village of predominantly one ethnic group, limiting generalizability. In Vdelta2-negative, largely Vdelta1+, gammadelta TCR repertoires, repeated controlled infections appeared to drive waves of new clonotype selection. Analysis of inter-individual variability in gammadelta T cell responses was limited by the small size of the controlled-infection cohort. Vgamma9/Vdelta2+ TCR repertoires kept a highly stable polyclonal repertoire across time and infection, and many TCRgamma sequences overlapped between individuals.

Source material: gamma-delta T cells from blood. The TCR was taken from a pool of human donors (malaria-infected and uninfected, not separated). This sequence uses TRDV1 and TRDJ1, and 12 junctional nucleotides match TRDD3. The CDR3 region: CALGVLLPINVLGDTQGTDKLIF. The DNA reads TGTGCTCTTGGGGTTCTCCTTCCTATAAATGTACTGGGGGATACACAGGGCACCGATAAACTCATCTTT.